The 2 T cell receptor beta chains below come from one sample, sequenced in a study of Ad26.COV2.S vaccination and SARS-CoV-2 variants. Method: immunoSEQ multiplex PCR; TCRdb's copy keeps in-frame clones and lacks some. The data contain about 400,000 clones, 75% to 90% of them singletons. The treatment is: some 20 received Ad26.COV2.S at low or high dose, single or two shots; 5 received placebo; per-sample allocation not given. The samples were gathered on day 63 after the first injection of vaccine or placebo. The specimen comprised peripheral blood, sampled in a trial of Ad26.COV2.S vaccine versus placebo. Source of these receptors: a person aged 18 to 59 who received the Ad26.COV2.S COVID-19 vaccine or a placebo.

The sample holds one count of this clone. The rearrangement uses TRBV4-1 and TRBJ2-7; 9 nucleotides line up with TRBD1. Trimming at V came to 3 bases and at J to 4 bases, leaving 4 bases not matched to a gene. The germline V gene encodes CDR1 MGHRA and CDR2 YSYEKL. This CDR3 contains 14 residues. The CDR3 here is CASSQKGQGYEQYF. The CDR3 region has the DNA TGCGCCAGCAGCCAGAAAGGACAGGGGTACGAGCAGTACTTC.

The chain recombines TRBV7-9 with TRBJ2-1; D unclear. Germline V gives CDR1 SEHNR, CDR2 FQNEAQ (reference sequence). This CDR3 has 13 amino acids. The ends were cut back, 0 bases at V and 11 bases at J, with 11 bases in the middle. The CDR3 DNA is TGTGCCAGCAGCTTAGCGGGCAGACCCAAGCAGTTCTTC. It specifies CASSLAGRPKQFF. Full variable domain (outside the CDR3, taken from reference TRBV7-9 and TRBJ2-1): DTGVSQNPRHKITKRGQNVTFRCDPISEHNRLYWYRQTLGQGPEFLTYFQNEAQLEKSRLLSDRFSAERPKGSFSTLEIQRTEQGDSAMYLCASSLAGRPKQFFGPGTRLTVL.